This entry lists 13 T cell receptor beta chains sequenced from one sample in a study of blood T cell repertoires in COVID-19. Libraries were prepared by immunoSEQ multiplex PCR; TCRdb keeps only in-frame clonotypes and omits some of them. The sample lists 200,000 to 250,000 clones, approximately 86% seen once, with roughly 10% in the top ten. Sequenced: peripheral blood. The receptor set was obtained from a woman aged 45-65 years with COVID-19, enrolled during active disease.

The rearrangement uses TRBV2 and TRBJ1-2, with 7 bases that match TRBD1. Germline V gene data show CDR1 as SNHLY and CDR2 as FYNNEI. There are 13 residues in the CDR3. V lost 3 bases to trimming and J lost 8 bases; unmatched junction nucleotides: 6. The CDR3 DNA reads TGTGCCAGCAGTGACACAGGGGCACGCGGCTACACCTTC. It is translated as CASSDTGARGYTF.

This clone was found once. This rearrangement joins TRBV18 to TRBJ2-2, with TRBD1 matching over 8 bases. V shed 3 bases and J 6 bases; nucleotides not matched to a gene: 0. The CDR3 extends over 13 amino acids. Per the germline V gene, CDR1 is KGHSH and CDR2 is LQKENI. Here the CDR3 DNA reads TGTGCCAGCTCACCGGACAGGGCCGGGGAGCTGTTTTTT. This sequence encodes CASSPDRAGELFF.

V is TRBV6-5 and J is TRBJ1-5, with TRBD1 as a possible D gene (6 bases). V was pared by 8 bases and J by 8 bases, with 7 bases between. The CDR3 covers 10 residues. Germline CDR1 is MNHEY and CDR2 is SVGAGI. The CDR3 region has the DNA TGTGCCAGCGAGGGGGAGCCCCAGCATTTT. It codes for CASEGEPQHF.

This clone has a single count. The rearrangement joins TRBV27 to TRBJ1-1, with D possibly matching TRBD1 (6 bases). The CDR3 totals 16 residues. CDR1 is MNHEY and CDR2 is SMNVEV in the germline V gene (reference sequence). Trimming stripped 3 bases from V and 2 bases from J, with 16 bases between. The CDR3 DNA reads TGTGCCAGCAGTTTCGGGGGGGGCGCAGGAAACACTGAAGCTTTCTTT. Protein: CASSFGGGAGNTEAFF.

This chain uses TRBV6-5 with TRBJ2-2, with D possibly TRBD1 on 5 matching bases. The CDR3 spans 14 residues. V lost 6 bases, J lost 4 bases, and 12 bases lay in between. Per germline, CDR1 MNHEY and CDR2 SVGAGI. DNA of the CDR3: TGTGCCAGCAGAAATAGACAGATCACCGGGGAGCTGTTTTTT. This sequence encodes CASRNRQITGELFF.

The chain has TRBV21-1 and TRBJ1-2. TRBV21-1 is a pseudogene segment. The CDR3 runs 18 residues. The CDR3 protein is CASSKRAGGRRSLYGYTF. CDR3 DNA: TGTGCCAGCAGCAAAAGGGCAGGCGGACGGAGGAGTTTATATGGCTACACCTTC.

The CDR3 loop reads CASSSWTRLPDTQYF. The CDR3 coding sequence is TGTGCCAGCAGCTCGTGGACTAGGCTTCCAGATACGCAGTATTTT. The rearrangement links TRBV5-6 to TRBJ2-3; TRBD2 aligns across 7 bases. The CDR3 covers 15 residues. Germline V gives CDR1 SGHDT, CDR2 YYEEEE. The trim removed 3 bases at V and 4 bases at J, leaving 8 bases unmatched.

In DNA, the CDR3 is TGTGCCAGCAGTCGGGACCCCCCGGGGGGTTCACCCCTCCACTTT. Translated, it gives CASSRDPPGGSPLHF. The chain carries TRBV2 and TRBJ1-6, with TRBD1 as a possible D gene (5 bases). The CDR3 runs to 15 residues. CDR1 SNHLY and CDR2 FYNNEI come from the germline V gene. Trimming stripped 5 bases from V and 9 bases from J, with 17 bases between.

V is TRBV7-2 and J is TRBJ1-1, with 9 bases that match TRBD1. The CDR3 totals 15 residues. Unmatched junction bases numbered 4, after V lost 4 bases and J lost 1 base. In germline, CDR1 is SGHTA, CDR2 FQGNSA. CDR3 sequence reads: CASSSPQGANTEAFF. DNA for the CDR3: TGTGCCAGCAGCTCACCACAGGGGGCGAACACTGAAGCTTTCTTT.

CDR3: CASSQGLAGGPVTDTQYF. As DNA, the CDR3 is TGTGCCAGCAGCCAGGGACTAGCGGGGGGTCCGGTCACAGATACGCAGTATTTT. The chain has TRBV3-1 (or the pseudogene TRBV3-2) and TRBJ2-3, with 15 bases fitting TRBD2. The junction had 6 bases not matched to a gene; V was cut back by 3 bases and J by 2 bases. Germline assignment: CDR1 LGHDT and CDR2 YNNKEL (reference sequence). This CDR3 has 18 residues.

With regard to this clone: The sample holds other DNA sequences that translate to the same CDR3. The genes are TRBV28 and TRBJ2-7; D may be TRBD2 (5 bases). Trimming stripped 2 bases from V and 1 base from J, with 6 bases between. CDR3 size: 13 residues. The V gene's germline CDR1 is MDHEN and CDR2 SYDVKM. The DNA of the CDR3 is TGTGCCAGCAGTTTAAGAGGGTCCTACGAGCAGTACGTC. It translates to CASSLRGSYEQYV.

The J gene is TRBJ2-2, the V gene TRBV14; D gene ambiguous. This CDR3 comprises 13 residues. Germline CDR1 SGHDN, CDR2 FVKESK. Trimming took 4 bases from V and 1 from J, leaving 4 bases between them. In DNA, the CDR3 is TGTGCCAGCAGCCGCGGGAACACCGGGGAGCTGTTTTTT. It specifies CASSRGNTGELFF.

The genes are TRBV6-5 and TRBJ2-2, with TRBD2 as a possible D gene (5 bases). The CDR3 covers 14 residues. In germline, CDR1 is MNHEY, CDR2 SVGAGI. The ends were cut back, 6 bases at V and 7 bases at J, with 15 bases in the middle. CDR3 sequence reads: CASSALTRGGELFF. CDR3 in DNA: TGTGCCAGCAGCGCCTTAACCCGGGGCGGGGAGCTGTTTTTT.